These T cell receptor beta chains were read from a single sample in a study of T cells in Graves' hyperthyroidism and ophthalmopathy. Each CDR3 protein is one row after TCRdb ran MiXCR on the multiplex PCR reads. This sample carries a few hundred thousand distinct CDR3 sequences, about 18% of them seen once, and the ten largest clones take 40% to 45%. Sequenced input: blood. These receptors all stem from a man younger than 35 with Graves' ophthalmopathy. Both conserved end residues are part of each CDR3. The D gene is left open where the match is weak. The size of a clone is reported for some rows only, either as once, few or many, or as a class for expanded clones.

size,V,D,J,DNA,CDR3
many,TRBV6-5,TRBD2,TRBJ2-1,TGTGCCAGCAGTTACGAGCGGGGCCATGAGCAGTTCTTC,CASSYERGHEQFF
many,TRBV7-9,-,TRBJ2-7,TGTGCCAGCAGCCCAAATGACGAGCAGTACTTC,CASSPNDEQYF
many,TRBV11-2,-,TRBJ2-7,TGTGCCAGCAGCCCCCAGGACCGTGGGGTGGGTGAGCAGTACTTC,CASSPQDRGVGEQYF
many,TRBV5-5,TRBD1,TRBJ1-5,TGTGCCAGCAGCTTGGGGACAGGAGCGCAAAATCAGCCCCAGCATTTT,CASSLGTGAQNQPQHF
-,TRBV7-9,TRBD2,TRBJ2-7,TGTGCCAGCAGTCGGGACTCTAGCGGGGGGATACCCCTCTCCTACGAGCAGTACTTC,CASSRDSSGGIPLSYEQYF
-,TRBV5-6,-,TRBJ1-3,TGTGCCAGCAGCATCACCCCAGGGTCCTCTGGAAACACCATATATTTT,CASSITPGSSGNTIYF
many,TRBV20-1,-,TRBJ1-1,TGCAGTGCTAGACAGAACACTGAAGCTTTCTTT,CSARQNTEAFF
many,TRBV12-3/TRBV12-4,-,TRBJ2-3,TGTGCCAGCAGTTTCTCCTCGCGCGGTCGAGATACGCAGTATTTT,CASSFSSRGRDTQYF
many,TRBV5-1,TRBD1,TRBJ2-1,TGCGCCAGCAGCCTGGGACAGCATTACAATGAGCAGTTCTTC,CASSLGQHYNEQFF
-,TRBV11-2,TRBD2,TRBJ2-5,TGTGCCAGCAGCTTAGAACTAGCGGGGGGGCCGGGGCAAGAGACCCAGTACTTC,CASSLELAGGPGQETQYF
few,TRBV10-2,-,TRBJ1-3,TGCGCCAGCAGTGATCCTCCCACAGCCTCTGGAAACACCATATATTTT,CASSDPPTASGNTIYF
many,TRBV2,-,TRBJ1-5,TGTGCCAGCAGGGACGGCTGGCAGCCCCAGCATTTT,CASRDGWQPQHF
few,TRBV7-2,-,TRBJ1-2,TGTGCCAGCAGCCTTGGGCGGGGTGGGACTACGGCCTTC,CASSLGRGGTTAF